The source of this TCR beta chain is a study of blood T cell repertoires in COVID-19. Germline trimming cut 1 base from V and 11 bases from J; bases unmatched to any gene: 9. This CDR3 has 15 amino acids. Germline V gene lookup returns CDR1 LGHNA and CDR2 YNFKEQ. The repertoire was sequenced with immunoSEQ multiplex PCR; TCRdb's copy has only in-frame clones and lacks some. The profile shows 300,000 to 400,000 clones, roughly 90% of them singletons. This clone was recorded only once. Sequencing used peripheral blood. The chain has TRBV4-2 and TRBJ1-1; 11 bases fit TRBD1. The sequence derives from a woman between 65 and 79 years old with COVID-19, enrolled during active disease. The CDR3 sequence: CASSQGGQGGESAFF. The CDR3 coding sequence is TGTGCCAGCAGCCAAGGGGGACAGGGGGGCGAATCGGCTTTCTTT.